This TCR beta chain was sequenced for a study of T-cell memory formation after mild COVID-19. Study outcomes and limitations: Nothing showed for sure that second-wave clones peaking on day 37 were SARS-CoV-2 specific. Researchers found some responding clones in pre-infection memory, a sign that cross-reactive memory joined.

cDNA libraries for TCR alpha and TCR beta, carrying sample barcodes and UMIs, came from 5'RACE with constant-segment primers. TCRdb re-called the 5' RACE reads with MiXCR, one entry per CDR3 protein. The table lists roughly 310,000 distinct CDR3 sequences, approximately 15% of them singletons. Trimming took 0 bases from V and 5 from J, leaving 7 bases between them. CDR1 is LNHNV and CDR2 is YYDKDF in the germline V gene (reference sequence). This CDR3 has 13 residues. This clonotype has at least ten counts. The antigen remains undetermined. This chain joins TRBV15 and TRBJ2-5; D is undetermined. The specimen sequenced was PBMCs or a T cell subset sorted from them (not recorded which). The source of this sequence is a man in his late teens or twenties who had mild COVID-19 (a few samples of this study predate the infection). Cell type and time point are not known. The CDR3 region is CATSRDEVETQYF. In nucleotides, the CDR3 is TGTGCCACCAGCAGAGATGAGGTCGAGACCCAGTACTTC.